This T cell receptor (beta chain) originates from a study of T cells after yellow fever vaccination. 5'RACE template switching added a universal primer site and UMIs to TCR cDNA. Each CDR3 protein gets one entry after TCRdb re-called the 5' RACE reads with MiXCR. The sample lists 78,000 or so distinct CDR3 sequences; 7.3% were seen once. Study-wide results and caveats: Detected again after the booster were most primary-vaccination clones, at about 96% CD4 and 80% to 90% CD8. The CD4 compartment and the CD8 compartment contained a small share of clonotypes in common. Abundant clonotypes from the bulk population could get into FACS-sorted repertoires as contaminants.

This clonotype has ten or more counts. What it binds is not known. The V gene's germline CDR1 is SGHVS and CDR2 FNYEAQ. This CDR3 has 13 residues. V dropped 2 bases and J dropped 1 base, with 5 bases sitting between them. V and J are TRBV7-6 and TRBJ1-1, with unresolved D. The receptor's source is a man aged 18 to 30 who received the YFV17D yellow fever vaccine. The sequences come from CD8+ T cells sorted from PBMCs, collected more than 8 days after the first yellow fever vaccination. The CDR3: CASSLTGNTEAFF. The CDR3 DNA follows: TGTGCCAGCAGCTTAACCGGGAACACTGAAGCTTTCTTT.